The TCR beta chain under discussion was sequenced for a study of OX40 agonist ivuxolimab in advanced cancers. Study-wide context: The patients' treatment was ivuxolimab, an agonistic anti-OX40 (CD134) antibody.

The data were produced by immunoSEQ multiplex PCR, yet TCRdb's version contains in-frame clones alone and is incomplete. Here the sample spans 70,000 or so clones, roughly 84% being singletons. Autoimmune disease history or systemic immunosuppression disqualified patients. Details on this clone: The antigen remains undetermined.

Study-wide results and limits: The investigators did not determine what antigen specificity the expanded peripheral T cells had. At doses 0.1 to 3.0 mg/kg, CD4+ and CD8+ clones expanded.

V dropped 2 bases and J dropped 8 bases, with 3 bases sitting between them. CDR1 is LNHDA, CDR2 SQIVND, per germline (reference sequence). This CDR3 has 11 residues. The sequenced sample was CD4+ or CD8+ T cells sorted from blood, obtained in a trial of the OX40 agonist ivuxolimab. The TCR originated in an adult with an advanced solid tumor such as melanoma, head and neck, liver or kidney cancer. The chain combines TRBV19 with TRBJ2-2; no firm D call. DNA for the CDR3: TGTGCCAGTAGTATACGAGGGGAGCTGTTTTTT. It encodes CASSIRGELFF.